This record covers a single T cell receptor (beta chain). This entry comes from a study of control samples from healthy donors and cancer patients. Sequencing used immunoSEQ multiplex PCR; TCRdb keeps in-frame clones, though not all of them. The table has 140,000 or so clones, about 89% seen once. Germline trimming cut 4 bases from V and 2 bases from J; bases unmatched to any gene: 0. The V gene's germline CDR1 is SGHVS and CDR2 FQNEAQ. The CDR3 runs 14 residues. This rearrangement joins TRBV7-8 to TRBJ2-7, with 12 bases fitting TRBD1. The specimen sequenced was blood. This TCR was recovered from a man under 40 in good health. CDR3 protein: CASSWDRGPYEQYF. CDR3 nucleotides: TGTGCCAGCAGCTGGGACAGGGGGCCCTACGAGCAGTACTTC.